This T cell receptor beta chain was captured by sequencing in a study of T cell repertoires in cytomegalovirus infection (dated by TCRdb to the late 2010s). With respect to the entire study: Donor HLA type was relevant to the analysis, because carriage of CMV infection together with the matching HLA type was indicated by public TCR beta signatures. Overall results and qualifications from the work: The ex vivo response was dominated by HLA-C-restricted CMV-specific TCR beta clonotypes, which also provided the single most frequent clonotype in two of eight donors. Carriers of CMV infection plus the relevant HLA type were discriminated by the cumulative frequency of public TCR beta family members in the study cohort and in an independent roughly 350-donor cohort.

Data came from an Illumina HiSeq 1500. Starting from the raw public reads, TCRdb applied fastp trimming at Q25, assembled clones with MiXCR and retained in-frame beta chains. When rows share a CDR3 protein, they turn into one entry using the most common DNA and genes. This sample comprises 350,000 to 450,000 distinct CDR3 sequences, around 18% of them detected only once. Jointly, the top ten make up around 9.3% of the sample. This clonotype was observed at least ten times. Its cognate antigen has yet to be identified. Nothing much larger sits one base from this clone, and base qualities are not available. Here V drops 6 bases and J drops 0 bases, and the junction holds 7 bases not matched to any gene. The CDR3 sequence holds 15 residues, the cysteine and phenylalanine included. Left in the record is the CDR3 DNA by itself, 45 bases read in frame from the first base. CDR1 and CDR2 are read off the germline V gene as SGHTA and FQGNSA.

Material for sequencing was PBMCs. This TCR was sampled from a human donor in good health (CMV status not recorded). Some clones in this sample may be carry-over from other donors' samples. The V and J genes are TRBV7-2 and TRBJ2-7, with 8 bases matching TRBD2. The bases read TGTGCCAGCAGGCTGACTAGCGTGTTCTCCTACGAGCAGTACTTC. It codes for CASRLTSVFSYEQYF.